These 29 T cell receptor beta chains came from one sample sequenced in a study of blood T cells in healthy people across ages. For the second PCR, which ran for about 6 to 12 cycles, a sample-barcoded 5' primer and a J-beta primer mix were used. TCRdb analysed the 5' RACE reads with MiXCR anew, one entry per CDR3 protein. The sample yields roughly 1.9 million distinct CDR3 sequences, roughly two fifths seen once. The material sequenced was blood. The source is a human donor in good health.

V usage is TRBV7-2 and J usage is TRBJ2-5; perhaps TRBD2 as D (5 bases). The J call may be faulty, since TRBJ2-7 better matches the DNA end. The CDR3 runs to 16 residues. Germline V gene lookup returns CDR1 SGHTA and CDR2 FQGNSA. Here the CDR3 DNA reads TGTGCCAGCAGCTCCCCCTCGGGGAATTGGGGATACGAGCAGTACTTC. It translates to CASSSPSGNWGYEQYF.

This clonotype was seen ten or more times. A read error is possible here, since a much larger clone lies one base away. The chain is built from TRBV20-1 and TRBJ2-7; tentatively, D is TRBD2 (6 bases). Looked up from germline, CDR1 is DFQATT and CDR2 is SNEGSKA (reference sequence). This CDR3 contains 13 residues. Deletions cut 3 bases from V and 3 bases from J, with 12 bases between. The CDR3 bases are TGCAGTGCTAGCCGGGGGACGTGCTACGAGCAGTACTTC. Translated: CSASRGTCYEQYF.

The chain combines TRBV20-1 with TRBJ2-3, with TRBD1 matching 8 bases. Germline V gene sequence: CDR1 DFQATT, CDR2 SNEGSKA (reference sequence). The CDR3 contains 14 residues. V lost 5 bases, J lost 4 bases, and 8 bases stayed unmatched. The CDR3 DNA is TGCAGTGCTTCCCGGACAGGGAGAGCAGATACGCAGTATTTT. Translated, it gives CSASRTGRADTQYF.

About this clonotype: Mismatch with germline at one junction end may stem from a read error. The genes are TRBV7-9 and TRBJ2-7, with 8 positions matching TRBD1. The length of the CDR3 is 15 residues. Germline CDR1 SEHNR, CDR2 FQNEAQ (reference sequence). In DNA form, the CDR3 reads TGTGCCGGCAGCTCGAGAGGACAGGGTCTCTACGAGCAGTATTTC. Residues: CAGSSRGQGLYEQYF.

This clonotype came up a few times. The rearrangement joins TRBV20-1 to TRBJ2-1; weak D call: TRBD2 (5 bases). The V end was cut by 3 bases, the J end by 2 bases, with 11 bases between. This CDR3 spans 14 amino acids. CDR1 and CDR2 from the germline V gene are DFQATT and SNEGSKA (reference sequence). The CDR3 reads CSASRTLTYNEQFF. DNA for the CDR3: TGCAGTGCTAGTAGGACTCTTACCTACAATGAGCAGTTCTTC.

The V gene is TRBV6-1, the J gene TRBJ2-1; perhaps TRBD1 as D (6 bases). TRBJ2-7 explains the end of the DNA better; the J call may be wrong. CDR3 length equals 17 residues. Germline CDR1 and CDR2: MNHNS and SASEGT. CDR3 in amino acids: CASSRFSTGSSYNEQYF. The CDR3 nucleotides are TGTGCCAGCAGTCGTTTCTCGACAGGTAGCTCCTACAATGAGCAGTACTTC.

The chain joins TRBV25-1 to TRBJ1-6; D call uncertain. Germline assignment: CDR1 MGHDK and CDR2 SYGVNS. Between the trimmed V and J ends, which lost 3 bases and 8 bases, there was a span of 8 bases. The CDR3 consists of 13 residues. CDR3: CASSDGGDSPLHF. The CDR3 DNA reads as TGTGCCAGCAGTGATGGAGGAGATTCACCCCTCCACTTT.

This chain's CDR3 is CASSQVITHSSYEQFF. CDR3 in DNA: TGCGCCAGCAGCCAAGTGATAACACACAGCTCCTACGAGCAGTTCTTC. The chain combines TRBV4-1 with TRBJ2-1; D gene ambiguous. This CDR3 has 16 amino acids. V was trimmed by 1 base and J by 10 bases, leaving 20 bases between them. Germline-derived CDR1 and CDR2 are MGHRA and YSYEKL.

This clonotype came up a few times. CDR3: CASSLVGQAYNEQFF. The DNA for the CDR3 is TGTGCCAGCAGCCTTGTGGGGCAGGCCTACAATGAGCAGTTCTTC. This chain uses TRBV14 with TRBJ2-1; tentatively, D is TRBD1 (5 bases). The CDR3 is made up of 15 amino acids. Trimming shortened V by 4 bases and J by 2 bases, and 12 bases separated the two germline ends. Germline-derived CDR1 and CDR2 are SGHDN and FVKESK.

The V and J genes are TRBV12-5 and TRBJ1-1; unclear D gene. The CDR3 spans 19 residues. Trimming removed 2 bases at V and 1 base at J, with 23 bases between. Germline V lookup: CDR1 LGHNT, CDR2 FRNRAP. The CDR3 nucleotides read TGTGCTAGTGGTTTGCAATACTCTTTCCCGACGCCGGGGAACACTGAAGCTTTCTTT. It yields the protein CASGLQYSFPTPGNTEAFF. The full variable domain, in which reference TRBV12-5 and TRBJ1-1 provide the parts outside the CDR3, is DARVTQTPRHKVTEMGQEVTMRCQPILGHNTVFWYRQTMMQGLELLAYFRNRAPLDDSGMPKDRFSAEMPDATLATLKIQPSEPRDSAVYFCASGLQYSFPTPGNTEAFFGQGTRLTVV.

The sample holds a few counts of this clonotype. The V gene is TRBV5-1, the J gene TRBJ1-5; D might be TRBD1 (5 bases). V lost 4 bases and J 8 bases, leaving 16 bases between the germline ends. In germline, CDR1 is SGHRS, CDR2 YFSETQ. CDR3 size: 14 residues. The CDR3: CASSGQRGLKPQHF. The CDR3 DNA follows: TGCGCCAGCAGCGGCCAGAGGGGCTTGAAGCCCCAGCATTTT.

This clonotype was counted only a few times. The rearrangement uses TRBV9 and TRBJ1-2, with D hard to call. CDR3 length: 14 residues. Per the germline V gene, CDR1 is SGDLS and CDR2 is YYNGEE. Trimming took 1 base from V and 2 from J, leaving 9 bases between them. The CDR3 here is CASSVMGNNYGYTF. The CDR3 bases are TGTGCCAGCAGCGTAATGGGGAACAACTATGGCTACACCTTC.

This clonotype was detected a few times. The J gene is TRBJ2-6, the V gene TRBV7-6; 7 nucleotides align to TRBD1. Germline V gene lookup returns CDR1 SGHVS and CDR2 FNYEAQ. V shed 11 bases and J 1 base; nucleotides not matched to a gene: 14. The length of the CDR3 is 17 residues. The CDR3: CAEKQRGPKSGANVLTF. CDR3 DNA: TGTGCCGAAAAGCAGAGGGGGCCCAAATCTGGGGCCAACGTCCTGACTTTC.

This clonotype showed up just a few times. V and J are TRBV2 and TRBJ2-1; possible D gene TRBD2, 7 bases. Deletions cut 3 bases from V and 4 bases from J, with 16 bases between. Germline CDR1 is SNHLY and CDR2 is FYNNEI. CDR3 length: 16 amino acids. In nucleotides, the CDR3 is TGTGCCAGCAGTGAGTCTGGTAGGGGGGGATACAATGAGCAGTTCTTC. Encoded protein: CASSESGRGGYNEQFF. The variable domain in full, with the rest retrieved from reference TRBV2 and TRBJ2-1, is EPEVTQTPSHQVTQMGQEVILRCVPISNHLYFYWYRQILGQKVEFLVSFYNNEISEKSEIFDDQFSVERPDGSNFTLKIRSTKLEDSAMYFCASSESGRGGYNEQFFGPGTRLTVL.

The J gene is TRBJ1-5, the V gene TRBV19, with TRBD1 as a possible D gene (6 bases). The CDR3 spans 14 residues. Looked up from germline, CDR1 is LNHDA and CDR2 is SQIVND (reference sequence). Trimming pared 1 base from V and 5 bases from J, leaving 9 bases between. This CDR3 is CASSIGRGDQPQHF. CDR3 nucleotides: TGTGCCAGTAGTATAGGCAGGGGAGATCAGCCCCAGCATTTT.

The V call is TRBV20-1, the J call TRBJ2-5; TRBD1 matches at 8 bases. J lost 1 base, V lost 0 bases, and 10 bases had no gene match. The CDR3 totals 17 residues. Germline CDR1 and CDR2: DFQATT and SNEGSKA (reference sequence). The chain's CDR3 is CSARDLPRGRIQETQYF. The CDR3 bases are TGCAGTGCTAGAGATCTACCCAGGGGGCGTATCCAAGAGACCCAGTACTTC.

This clonotype occurred a few times. The rearrangement links TRBV20-1 to TRBJ2-7; 7 bases are a match to TRBD2. Germline assignment: CDR1 DFQATT and CDR2 SNEGSKA (reference sequence). There are 14 residues in the CDR3. With 1 base clipped from V and 2 bases from J, the junction kept 5 bases outside the gene matches. CDR3 DNA: TGCAGTGCTAGAGGACTAGCTCGCACCTACGAGCAGTACTTC. It is translated as CSARGLARTYEQYF.

The V gene is TRBV10-3, the J gene TRBJ2-7, with 9 bases aligning to TRBD2. Trimming at V came to 4 bases and at J to 0 bases, leaving 4 bases not matched to a gene. Germline CDR1 is ENHRY and CDR2 is SYGVKD. The CDR3 has 15 residues. In DNA, the CDR3 is TGTGCCATCAGTGCTAGCGGGGACAGCTCCTACGAGCAGTACTTC. It translates to CAISASGDSSYEQYF.

This clonotype was seen a handful of times. V usage is TRBV20-1 and J usage is TRBJ2-3; D perhaps matches TRBD2 (5 bases). Trimming removed 3 bases at V and 4 bases at J, with 14 bases between. In germline, CDR1 is DFQATT, CDR2 SNEGSKA (reference sequence). The CDR3 is made up of 14 amino acids. CDR3 sequence: CSARVSAVADTQYF. For the CDR3, the DNA is TGCAGTGCTAGGGTCTCAGCGGTAGCAGATACGCAGTATTTT.

This clonotype turned up a few times. The chain carries TRBV12-3 or TRBV12-4 and TRBJ2-7; 7 bases map to TRBD1. This CDR3 region has 13 residues. J gave up 2 bases and V 7 bases, and 5 bases lay outside the gene matches. Here the CDR3 reads CASTWTGAYEQYF. The DNA of the CDR3 is TGTGCCAGCACCTGGACAGGAGCCTACGAGCAGTACTTC.

The rearrangement links TRBV15 to TRBJ2-3; D is ambiguous. The V gene's germline CDR1 is LNHNV and CDR2 YYDKDF (reference sequence). The CDR3 has 14 residues. Trimming cost V 1 base and J 4 bases, with 9 bases left between them. The CDR3 nucleotides are TGTGCCACCAGCAGAGCCCCCAACGCAGATACGCAGTATTTT. This codes for CATSRAPNADTQYF. Using reference TRBV15 and TRBJ2-3 for the parts outside the CDR3, the full variable domain is DAMVIQNPRYQVTQFGKPVTLSCSQTLNHNVMYWYQQKSSQAPKLLFHYYDKDFNNEADTPDNFQSRRPNTSFCFLDIRSPGLGDTAMYLCATSRAPNADTQYFGPGTRLTVL.

V usage is TRBV4-1 and J usage is TRBJ2-1; the D gene is possibly TRBD2 (6 bases). The CDR3 covers 14 residues. V lost 4 bases and J lost 5, with 12 bases in between. Germline V gene data show CDR1 as MGHRA and CDR2 as YSYEKL. The CDR3 region has the DNA TGCGCCAGCAGCCTCCGGGAGTTAGACAATGAGCAGTTCTTC. Translating it yields CASSLRELDNEQFF.

The chain joins TRBV14 to TRBJ2-7; D perhaps matches TRBD1 (6 bases). This CDR3 spans 14 amino acids. V lost 3 bases to trimming and J lost 3 bases, with 12 bases between them. The germline V gene has CDR1 SGHDN and CDR2 FVKESK. The chain's CDR3 is CASSQGTRRYEQYF. In DNA, the CDR3 is TGTGCCAGCAGCCAGGGGACACGGCGCTACGAGCAGTACTTC.

CDR3: CASSDDTRWGFDEQYF. Written as DNA, the CDR3 is TGTGCCAGCAGTGACGACACTCGCTGGGGGTTCGACGAGCAGTACTTC. The chain is built from TRBV6-1 and TRBJ2-7; D is tentatively TRBD1 or TRBD2 (5 bases each). This CDR3 has 16 amino acids. V lost 3 bases and J lost 5, with 20 bases in between. Germline V lookup: CDR1 MNHNS, CDR2 SASEGT.

The genes are TRBV20-1 and TRBJ1-1, with no clear D. There are 11 residues in the CDR3. V was cut by 4 bases and J by 3 bases, with 6 bases left in between. From germline, CDR1 is DFQATT and CDR2 SNEGSKA (reference sequence). CDR3 DNA sequence: TGCAGTGCTACCCTAGACACTGAAGCTTTCTTT. Its translation is CSATLDTEAFF.

V is TRBV11-2 and J is TRBJ1-2; D is uncertain. The CDR3 loop spans 15 amino acids. The germline gives CDR1 SGHAT, CDR2 FQNNGV. The V end was cut by 0 bases, the J end by 4 bases, with 12 bases between. The CDR3 here is CASSLDLLEGYGYTF. CDR3 bases: TGTGCCAGCAGCTTAGATCTGTTGGAGGGCTATGGCTACACCTTC.

Written as DNA, the CDR3 is TGTGCCAGCAGCCGAGGGGGGTCGGGCTACACCTTC. This sequence encodes CASSRGGSGYTF. The chain uses TRBV4-2 and TRBJ1-2; D possibly corresponds to TRBD1 (6 bases). CDR3 size: 12 residues. Germline V gene data show CDR1 as LGHNA and CDR2 as YNFKEQ. V shed 4 bases and J shed 8 bases, with 11 bases lying between them.

This rearrangement joins TRBV6-1 to TRBJ1-5, with D possibly being TRBD1 (5 bases). The CDR3 consists of 14 residues. The germline V gene has CDR1 MNHNS and CDR2 SASEGT. Trimming cost V 6 bases and J 3 bases, with 12 bases left between them. The CDR3 nucleotides read TGTGCCAGCAGCCCGGGGGAGGTCAATCAGCCCCAGCATTTT. Translated, it gives CASSPGEVNQPQHF.

The chain recombines TRBV14 with TRBJ2-3; D unclear. Per germline, CDR1 SGHDN and CDR2 FVKESK. Trimming cost V 3 bases and J 2 bases, with 18 bases left between them. CDR3 length: 17 residues. CDR3 nucleotide sequence: TGTGCCAGCAGCCATTCTACCCAAGGGCTTTACACAGATACGCAGTATTTT. Translation: CASSHSTQGLYTDTQYF.